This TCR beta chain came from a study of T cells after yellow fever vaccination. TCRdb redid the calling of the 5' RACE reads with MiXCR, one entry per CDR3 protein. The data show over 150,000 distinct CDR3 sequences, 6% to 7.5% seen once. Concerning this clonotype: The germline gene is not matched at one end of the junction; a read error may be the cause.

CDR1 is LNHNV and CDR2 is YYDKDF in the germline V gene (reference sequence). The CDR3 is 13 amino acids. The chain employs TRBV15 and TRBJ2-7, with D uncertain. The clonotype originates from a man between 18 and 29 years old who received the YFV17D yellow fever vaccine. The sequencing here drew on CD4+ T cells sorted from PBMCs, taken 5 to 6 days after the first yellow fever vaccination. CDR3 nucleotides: TGTGCCACCAGCCTAGAGAAGGGCAGCGCACTCGACTTC. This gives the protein CATSLEKGSALDF.